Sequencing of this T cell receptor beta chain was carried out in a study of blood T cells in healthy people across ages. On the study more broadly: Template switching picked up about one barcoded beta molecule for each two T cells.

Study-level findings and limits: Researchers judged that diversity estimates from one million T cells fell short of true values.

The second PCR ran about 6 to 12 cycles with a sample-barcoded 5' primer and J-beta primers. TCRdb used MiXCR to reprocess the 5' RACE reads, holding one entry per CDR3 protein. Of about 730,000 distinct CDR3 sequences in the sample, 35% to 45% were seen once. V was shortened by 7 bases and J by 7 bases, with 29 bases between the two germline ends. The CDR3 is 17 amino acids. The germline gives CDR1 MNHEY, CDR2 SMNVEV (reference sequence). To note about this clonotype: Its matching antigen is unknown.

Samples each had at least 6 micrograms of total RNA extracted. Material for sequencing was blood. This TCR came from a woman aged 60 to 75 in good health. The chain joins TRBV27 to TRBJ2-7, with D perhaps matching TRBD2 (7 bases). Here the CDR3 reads CASIGGWPSGEYNEQYF. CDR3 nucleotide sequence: TGTGCCAGCATCGGGGGCTGGCCTAGCGGAGAATACAATGAGCAGTACTTC.